The clone carrying this TCR delta chain was picked up a small number of times. Antigen: not known. A far larger clone lies a single base away; this is likely a read error. The same CDR3 also results from other DNA sequences found in this sample. The sample is drawn from a study of γδ T cells in repeated Plasmodium falciparum infection. In the study overall: Over roughly 600 days, donors received four mosquito-bite P. falciparum NF54 infections. The study's findings and limits: Compared with Australian children, Malian Vdelta2-negative repertoires seemed more clonal, less diverse, less shared.

TCRdb fed the multiplex PCR reads to CATT. This sample has 85,000 to 95,000 delta-chain clones, with 1.4% to 1.5% found just once. Gammadelta T cells were flow-sorted from PBMC into Vgamma9/Vdelta2+ and Vdelta2-negative populations for bulk analysis. Germline CDR1 is GEAIGNYY and CDR2 is EKD. The CDR3 contains 19 residues. The rearrangement uses TRDV2 and TRDJ1, with D possibly being TRDD3 (5 bases). As TCRdb names no J gene, one was assigned here on the basis of a DNA match to germline. The sample was gamma-delta T cells from blood. This TCR was sampled from a pool of human donors (malaria-infected and uninfected, not separated). CDR3 sequence (DNA): TGCGCCTGTGACACCCTAAAAGTGGGATTGCGACCCTACACCGATAAACTCATCTTT. Encoded protein: CACDTLKVGLRPYTDKLIF.